The rows below give T cell receptor beta chains drawn from one sample of a study of cytomegalovirus exposure and HLA in healthy donors. The table came from immunoSEQ multiplex PCR; TCRdb's copy has only in-frame clones and leaves some out. The sample has approximately 100,000 clones; 70% to 80% are singletons. Specimen: PBMCs. The receptors come from a woman in her 40s in good health and CMV-seropositive. Each CDR3 is given with its conserved first and last residue. D genes are given only for firm matches. Not every row has a clone size; where given, it reads once, few, many or a size class.

J,V,D,size,DNA,CDR3
TRBJ1-1,TRBV11-3,-,-,TGTGCCAGCAGCTTAGGAGGGGGAATGAACACTGAAGCTTTCTTT,CASSLGGGMNTEAFF
TRBJ1-6,TRBV6-5,-,once,TGTGCCACCGGGGGGGTCGAGAATTCACCCCTCCACTTT,CATGGVENSPLHF
TRBJ2-5,TRBV7-2,-,few,TGTGCCAGCAGCTTAGGTGGCCTCAACCAAGAGACCCAGTACTTC,CASSLGGLNQETQYF
TRBJ1-2,TRBV7-9,-,-,TGTGCCAGCAGCCCAATCAACCCGGAGAGTGGGGCCTCCTTC,CASSPINPESGASF
TRBJ2-7,TRBV5-1,-,-,TGCGCCAGCAGCTTGGGGACTATCTACGAGCAGTACTTC,CASSLGTIYEQYF
TRBJ1-1,TRBV29-1,TRBD1,-,TGCAGCGGGGGAAAGGGACAGGGGAACACTGAAGCTTTCTTT,CSGGKGQGNTEAFF
TRBJ1-2,TRBV5-1,-,-,TGCGCCAGCAGCTTGGCTCGAGGGACTGGCTATGGCTACACCTTC,CASSLARGTGYGYTF
TRBJ1-4,TRBV18,TRBD1,-,TGTGCCAGCTCACCACGGGTGGACAGGGGAGGAGAAAAACTGTTTTTT,CASSPRVDRGGEKLFF
TRBJ2-1,TRBV2,TRBD2,-,TGTGCCAGCAGCTCCTCTAGCGGATCCTACAATGAGCAGTTCTTC,CASSSSSGSYNEQFF
TRBJ2-3,TRBV30,-,-,TGTGCCTGGAGTGGCCGCGGCGGTCGCACAGATACGCAGTATTTT,CAWSGRGGRTDTQYF
TRBJ1-6,TRBV30,-,-,TGTGCCTGGAGTGTACTACGTTCTGCTTCACCCCTCCACTTT,CAWSVLRSASPLHF
TRBJ2-6,TRBV7-9,-,-,TGTGCCAGCAGCTCCCATAGTCACCTCTTCAGGGCCAACGTCCTGACTTTC,CASSSHSHLFRANVLTF
TRBJ2-2,TRBV7-9,TRBD1,-,TGTGCCAGCAGCTTGACAGGGGGTCCCGGGGAGCTGTTTTTT,CASSLTGGPGELFF
TRBJ2-7,TRBV9,-,-,TGTGCCAGCAGCGTAGCGCGGGATTCCTACGAGCAGTACTTC,CASSVARDSYEQYF
TRBJ1-1,TRBV9,-,-,TGTGCCAGCAGCGTAGATGTGGGCAACACTGAAGCTTTCTTT,CASSVDVGNTEAFF
TRBJ1-6,TRBV6-4,-,once,TGTGCCAGCAGTGAGGGGAGACGGGGGAATTCACCCCTCCACTTT,CASSEGRRGNSPLHF
TRBJ2-1,TRBV15,TRBD1,-,TGTGCCACCAGCAGAGATCGGACAGGGATTGAGCAGTTCTTC,CATSRDRTGIEQFF
TRBJ1-1,TRBV5-1,-,once,TGCGCCAGCAGCTCCACAGGGATGAACACTGAAGCTTTCTTT,CASSSTGMNTEAFF
TRBJ1-1,TRBV15,TRBD1,-,TGTGCCACCAGCAGGGACAGGGAGCGAAACACTGAAGCTTTCTTT,CATSRDRERNTEAFF
TRBJ1-2,TRBV13,-,-,TGTGCCAGCAGCTTAGGATTAATGGGAGGAGGCTACACCTTC,CASSLGLMGGGYTF
TRBJ2-3,TRBV5-4,TRBD1,-,TGTGCCAGCAGCACTAGACAGGGCGACACAGATACGCAGTATTTT,CASSTRQGDTDTQYF
TRBJ2-2,TRBV5-1,TRBD1,-,TGCGCCAGCAGCTGGCGGGACAGGGGGAACACCGGGGAGCTGTTTTTT,CASSWRDRGNTGELFF
TRBJ2-3,TRBV19,TRBD2,-,TGTGCCAGTAGTATGGGACTAGCTATGGATACGCAGTATTTT,CASSMGLAMDTQYF
TRBJ1-1,TRBV30,TRBD1,-,TGTGCCTGGAACTCCCGGACAGGTGAAGCTTTCTTT,CAWNSRTGEAFF
TRBJ1-2,TRBV7-2,-,-,TGTGCCAGCAGCCCGACACAGGGAACTGGCTACACCTTC,CASSPTQGTGYTF
TRBJ1-2,TRBV5-1,-,-,TGCGCCAGCAGCTTGGGTGGGAGTCCTAACTATGGCTACACCTTC,CASSLGGSPNYGYTF
TRBJ2-3,TRBV6-6,-,-,TGTGCCAGCAGAGACGCGGGGGCAATAGATACGCAGTATTTT,CASRDAGAIDTQYF
TRBJ1-2,TRBV6-5,-,-,TGTGCCAGCACCCCAGGTTACTATGGCTACACCTTC,CASTPGYYGYTF
TRBJ2-4,TRBV30,-,-,TGTGCCTGGAGTTCCAAAAGGGGGGCCAAAAACATTCAGTACTTC,CAWSSKRGAKNIQYF
TRBJ1-2,TRBV7-2,TRBD1,-,TGTGCCAGCAGCTTAGTCGACAGGGGCGTCTATGGCTACACCTTC,CASSLVDRGVYGYTF
TRBJ2-5,TRBV2,-,-,TGTGCCAGCTCCTTCCAAGAGACCCAGTACTTC,CASSFQETQYF
TRBJ2-3,TRBV5-1,-,few,TGCGCCAGCAGCTTGCTCAGGGGAACAGATACGCAGTATTTT,CASSLLRGTDTQYF
TRBJ2-7,TRBV19,-,-,TGTGCCAGTAGTATATCGCGGGGACCGGGGATCGAGCAGTACTTC,CASSISRGPGIEQYF
TRBJ1-2,TRBV19,-,-,TGTGCCAGTAGTATACAGGGTCCCGACTATGGCTACACCTTC,CASSIQGPDYGYTF